Presented here are 7 T cell receptor beta chains from one specimen sequenced in a study of blood T cell repertoires in COVID-19. Clones were read by immunoSEQ multiplex PCR, and TCRdb kept only the in-frame ones, dropping some. This sample yields about 280,000 clones, of which 80% to 90% are seen a single time; about an eighth belongs to the top ten. Specimen: peripheral blood. The receptors come from a woman in her 70s with COVID-19, enrolled during active disease.

The chain uses TRBV18 and TRBJ2-2; D may be TRBD1 (6 bases). The CDR3 is made up of 12 amino acids. The V gene's germline CDR1 is KGHSH and CDR2 LQKENI. The V end was cut by 6 bases, the J end by 6 bases, with 8 bases between. The CDR3 is CASSRQAGELFF. The DNA of the CDR3 is TGTGCCAGCTCGCGACAGGCCGGGGAGCTGTTTTTT.

In regard to this clone: Other DNA sequences in this sample translate to the same CDR3. CDR3: CASSFGQGSYEQYF. CDR3 coding DNA: TGTGCCAGCAGTTTTGGGCAGGGTTCCTACGAGCAGTACTTC. This chain joins TRBV27 and TRBJ2-7; tentatively, D is TRBD1 (5 bases). V gave up 3 bases and J gave up 1 base, with 10 bases separating them. The germline CDR1 and CDR2 sequences are MNHEY and SMNVEV (reference sequence). There are 14 residues in the CDR3.

The V call is TRBV7-2, the J call TRBJ1-1, with a possible D match to TRBD1 (6 bases). The V and J ends lost 6 bases and 1 base respectively, with 12 bases between them. Germline V gene data show CDR1 as SGHTA and CDR2 as FQGNSA. The CDR3 spans 14 residues. The CDR3 reads CASRALGGNTEAFF. The CDR3 DNA follows: TGTGCCAGCAGGGCCCTAGGGGGGAACACTGAAGCTTTCTTT.

V usage is TRBV11-3 and J usage is TRBJ2-1; TRBD1 matches 8 bases. V was clipped by 0 bases and J by 5 bases; unmatched bases: 6. The germline gives CDR1 SGHNT, CDR2 YENEEA. CDR3 length: 16 amino acids. The CDR3 sequence is CASSLEGTGINNEQFF. The CDR3 nucleotides read TGTGCCAGCAGCTTAGAGGGGACAGGAATAAACAATGAGCAGTTCTTC.

Points on this clone: The same CDR3 is also encoded by other DNA sequences in this sample. The J gene is TRBJ1-5, the V gene TRBV10-3, with 9 positions matching TRBD1. Germline V gene sequence: CDR1 ENHRY, CDR2 SYGVKD. Trimming at V came to 0 bases and at J to 4 bases, leaving 1 base not matched to a gene. This CDR3 has 15 residues. The CDR3 is CAISESGQGNQPQHF. The CDR3 nucleotides read TGTGCCATCAGTGAGTCGGGACAGGGAAATCAGCCCCAGCATTTT.

The chain recombines TRBV21-1 with TRBJ2-2; the table calls TRBD2, which could not be checked here. TRBV21-1 is listed as a pseudogene. CDR3 length equals 15 residues. CDR3 nucleotides: TGTGCCAGCATCCCGGTAGAGCAGAACACCGGGGAGCTGTTTTTT. It codes for CASIPVEQNTGELFF.

Comments on this clone: Other DNA variants within this sample encode the same CDR3. This chain uses TRBV7-2 with TRBJ1-1; TRBD1 is a possible D gene (5 bases). This CDR3 region has 13 residues. CDR1 and CDR2 from the germline V gene are SGHTA and FQGNSA. V was shortened by 6 bases and J by 1 base, with 9 bases between the two germline ends. The CDR3 nucleotides read TGTGCCAGCAGTCTTGGACAGAACACTGAAGCTTTCTTT. This gives the protein CASSLGQNTEAFF.